A single T cell receptor (beta chain) is shown here with its context. It was with a sample-barcoded 5' primer and a J-beta primer mix that a second PCR of roughly 6 to 11 cycles was run. A template-switch adaptor with 12 random nucleotides tagged each cDNA molecule. Each CDR3 protein is one row after TCRdb ran MiXCR on the 5' RACE reads. The table lists about 800,000 distinct CDR3 sequences, roughly 46% of them singletons. Each sample had at least 6.5 million PBMCs isolated. No fewer than 5.5 micrograms of total RNA were isolated from every sample. This sample was taken from a study of blood T cells in healthy people across ages. Overall study: About one barcoded TCR beta cDNA was captured per two T cells.

Trimming at V came to 3 bases and at J to 11 bases, leaving 24 bases not matched to a gene. Germline CDR1 reads SQVTM; CDR2 reads ANQGSEA. The CDR3 loop spans 18 amino acids. Sample: blood. The sequence was collected from a man older than 75 in good health. The chain has TRBV29-1 and TRBJ2-3, with 9 bases lining up with TRBD1. The CDR3: CSVEGTGRTLDPKRMQYF. The CDR3 region has the DNA TGCAGCGTTGAGGGGACAGGGCGGACTCTGGATCCGAAACGAATGCAGTATTTT.